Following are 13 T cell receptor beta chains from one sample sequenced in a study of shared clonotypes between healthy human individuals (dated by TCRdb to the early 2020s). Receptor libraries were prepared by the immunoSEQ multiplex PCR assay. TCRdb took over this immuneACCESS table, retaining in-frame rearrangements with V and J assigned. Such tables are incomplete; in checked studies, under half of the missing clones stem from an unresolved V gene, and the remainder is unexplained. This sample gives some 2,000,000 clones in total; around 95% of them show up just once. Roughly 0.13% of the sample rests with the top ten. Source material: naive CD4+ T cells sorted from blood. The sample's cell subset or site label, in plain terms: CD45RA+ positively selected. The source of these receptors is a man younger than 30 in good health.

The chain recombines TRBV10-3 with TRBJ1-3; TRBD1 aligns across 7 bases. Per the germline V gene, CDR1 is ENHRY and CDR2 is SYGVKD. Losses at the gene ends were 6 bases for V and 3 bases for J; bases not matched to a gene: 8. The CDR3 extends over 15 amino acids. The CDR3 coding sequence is TGTGCCATCAGAGACACAGGGGTCCTTGGAAACACCATATATTTT. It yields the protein CAIRDTGVLGNTIYF.

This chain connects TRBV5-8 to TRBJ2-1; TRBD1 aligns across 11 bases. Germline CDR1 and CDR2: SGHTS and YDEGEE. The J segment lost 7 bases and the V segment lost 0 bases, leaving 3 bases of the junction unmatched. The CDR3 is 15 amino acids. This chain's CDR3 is CASSLGDRGRNEQFF. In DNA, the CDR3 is TGTGCCAGCAGCTTGGGGGACAGGGGGAGGAATGAGCAGTTCTTC.

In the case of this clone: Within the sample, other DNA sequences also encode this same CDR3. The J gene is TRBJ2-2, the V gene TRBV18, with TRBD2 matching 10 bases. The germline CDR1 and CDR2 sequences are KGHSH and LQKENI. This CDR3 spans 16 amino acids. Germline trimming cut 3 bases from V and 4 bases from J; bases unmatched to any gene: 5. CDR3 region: CASSPTLAGVTGELFF. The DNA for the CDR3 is TGTGCCAGCTCACCTACTCTAGCGGGGGTCACCGGGGAGCTGTTTTTT.

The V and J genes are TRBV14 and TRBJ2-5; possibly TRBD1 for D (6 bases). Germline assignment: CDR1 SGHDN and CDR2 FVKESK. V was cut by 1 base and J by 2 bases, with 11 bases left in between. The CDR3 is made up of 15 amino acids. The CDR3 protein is CASSQAGTKQETQYF. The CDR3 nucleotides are TGTGCCAGCAGCCAAGCCGGGACAAAGCAAGAGACCCAGTACTTC.

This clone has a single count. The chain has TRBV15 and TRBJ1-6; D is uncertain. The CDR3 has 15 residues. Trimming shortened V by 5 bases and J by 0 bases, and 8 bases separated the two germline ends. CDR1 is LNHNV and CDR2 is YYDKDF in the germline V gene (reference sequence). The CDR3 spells CATSLLTSYNSPLHF. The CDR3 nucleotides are TGTGCCACCAGCTTGCTAACCTCCTATAATTCACCCCTCCACTTT.

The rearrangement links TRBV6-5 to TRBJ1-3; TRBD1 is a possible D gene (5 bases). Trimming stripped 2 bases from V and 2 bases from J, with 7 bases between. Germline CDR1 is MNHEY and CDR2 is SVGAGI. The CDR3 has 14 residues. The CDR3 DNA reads TGTGCCAGCAGTTACGACAGACCTGGAAACACCATATATTTT. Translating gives CASSYDRPGNTIYF.

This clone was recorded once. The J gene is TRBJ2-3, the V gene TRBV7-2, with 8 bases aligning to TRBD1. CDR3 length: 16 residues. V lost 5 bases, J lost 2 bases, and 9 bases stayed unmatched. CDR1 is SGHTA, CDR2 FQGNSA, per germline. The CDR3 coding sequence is TGTGCCAGCAGCAAGATCAGGGGGCCACCCACAGATACGCAGTATTTT. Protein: CASSKIRGPPTDTQYF.

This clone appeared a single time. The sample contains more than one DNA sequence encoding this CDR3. The CDR3 spells CASSLAGTGNSPLHF. In DNA, the CDR3 is TGTGCCAGCAGCTTAGCGGGGACAGGGAATTCACCCCTCCACTTT. The gene calls are TRBV7-2 and TRBJ1-6, with 9 bases fitting TRBD1. Trimming cost V 0 bases and J 7 bases; bases outside gene matches: 1. The CDR3 sequence is 15 residues long. Germline lookup yields CDR1 SGHTA and CDR2 FQGNSA.

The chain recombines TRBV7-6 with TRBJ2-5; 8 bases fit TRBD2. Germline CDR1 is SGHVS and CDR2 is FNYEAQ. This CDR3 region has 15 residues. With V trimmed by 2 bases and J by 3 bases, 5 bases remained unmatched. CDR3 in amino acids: CASSLRPGREETQYF. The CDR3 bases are TGTGCCAGCAGCTTAAGGCCCGGGAGGGAAGAGACCCAGTACTTC.

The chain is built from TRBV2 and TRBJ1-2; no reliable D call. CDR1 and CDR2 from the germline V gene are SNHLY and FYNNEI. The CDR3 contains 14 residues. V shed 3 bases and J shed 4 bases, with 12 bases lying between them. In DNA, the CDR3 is TGTGCCAGCAGTGATTGGGGAGGCATCTATGGCTACACCTTC. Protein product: CASSDWGGIYGYTF. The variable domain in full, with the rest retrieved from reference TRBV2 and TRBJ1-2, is EPEVTQTPSHQVTQMGQEVILRCVPISNHLYFYWYRQILGQKVEFLVSFYNNEISEKSEIFDDQFSVERPDGSNFTLKIRSTKLEDSAMYFCASSDWGGIYGYTFGSGTRLTVV.

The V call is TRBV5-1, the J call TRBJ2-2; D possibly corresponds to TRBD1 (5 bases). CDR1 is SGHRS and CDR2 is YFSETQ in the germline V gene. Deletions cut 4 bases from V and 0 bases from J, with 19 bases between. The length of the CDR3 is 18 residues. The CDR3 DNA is TGCGCCAGCAGCCCCCCCGACAGAGTAAGAGCGAACACCGGGGAGCTGTTTTTT. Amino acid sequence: CASSPPDRVRANTGELFF. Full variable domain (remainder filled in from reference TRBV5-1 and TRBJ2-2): KAGVTQTPRYLIKTRGQQVTLSCSPISGHRSVSWYQQTPGQGLQFLFEYFSETQRNKGNFPGRFSGRQFSNSRSEMNVSTLELGDSALYLCASSPPDRVRANTGELFFGEGSRLTVL.

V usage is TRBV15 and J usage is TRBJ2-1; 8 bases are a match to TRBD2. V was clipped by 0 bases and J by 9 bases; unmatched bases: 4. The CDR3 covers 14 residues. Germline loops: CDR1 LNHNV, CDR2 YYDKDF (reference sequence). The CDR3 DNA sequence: TGTGCCACCAGCAGAGATCGAACTAGCGGTGAGCAGTTCTTC. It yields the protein CATSRDRTSGEQFF.

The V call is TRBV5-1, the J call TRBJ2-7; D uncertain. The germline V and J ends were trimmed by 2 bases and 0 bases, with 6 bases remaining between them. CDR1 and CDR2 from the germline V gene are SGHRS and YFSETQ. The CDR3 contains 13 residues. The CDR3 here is CASSFGNSYEQYF. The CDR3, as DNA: TGCGCCAGCAGCTTCGGCAACTCCTACGAGCAGTACTTC. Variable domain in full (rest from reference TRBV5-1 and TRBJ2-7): KAGVTQTPRYLIKTRGQQVTLSCSPISGHRSVSWYQQTPGQGLQFLFEYFSETQRNKGNFPGRFSGRQFSNSRSEMNVSTLELGDSALYLCASSFGNSYEQYFGPGTRLTVT.